This T cell receptor (beta chain) was documented in a study of T cells after yellow fever vaccination (dated by TCRdb to the late 2010s). Regarding the complete study: The SMART-Seq v4 Ultra Low Input RNA kit was used to prepare libraries from fractions with low cell numbers. The cohort comprised two healthy male donors, one aged 18 to 30 and one aged 30 to 40 years. To follow T-cell clones before and after both primary and booster YFV17D yellow fever vaccination, bulk TCR alpha and beta repertoires underwent longitudinal sequencing. Bulk PBMC replicates and cell subsets were isolated from blood drawn at multiple timepoints before and after both primary and secondary immunization.

This clonotype was counted a few times. Its antigen remains undetermined. No base-level quality is on record; no much larger clone is a single base apart. The paper as a whole reports these results and caveats: The secondary T-cell response was found to be weaker but faster than the primary response, with a peak reached on day 5 rather than on day 15. Computational filtering was needed because FACS-sorted repertoires could contain abundant contaminating clonotypes from the bulk population. A small fraction of clonotypes appeared in both the CD4 and CD8 compartments, likely as a result of convergent recombination. After the booster, most of the clones that had expanded following primary vaccination were detected again (almost 98% of CD4 and around 90% of CD8), which suggests that memory was broadly maintained. Because only a couple of donors were included in the study, the extent to which the findings can be generalized is limited.

The intended sense of this specimen's treatment or condition label: live attenuated yellow fever vaccine strain. Two biological replicates of bulk PBMCs were collected at each blood-draw timepoint. A standard Ficoll-Paque protocol was used to isolate PBMCs from peripheral blood. TriZol was used to extract RNA from bulk PBMCs, from CD4 and CD8 fractions, and from dextramer-positive and dextramer-negative fractions. TCR cDNA was synthesized by 5'RACE template switching, which introduced a universal primer site and unique molecular identifiers. cDNA synthesis was primed from both the TCR alpha and TCR beta constant segments. Libraries were amplified in two PCR steps, with sample barcodes and sequencing adapters added in the second step. Sequencing of the libraries was done on either Illumina HiSeq 2500 (2x100 bp) or NovaSeq (2x150 bp). As for the original processing: Reads were demultiplexed and collapsed into UMI consensus sequences with MIGEC, and V(D)J alignment was performed with MiXCR. Vaccine-responding clonotypes were defined with edgeR using replicate PBMC samples, requiring FDR below 0.01 and a log2 fold change above 5 up to day 15. Bulk clonotypes were assigned CD4 or CD8 identity according to which sequenced CD4 or CD8 repertoire held them at higher abundance. TCRdb ran its own pipeline on the public reads, namely fastp trimming at Q25 and MiXCR clone calling, and kept in-frame beta chains. Rows with one shared CDR3 protein collapse into an entry with the most common genes and DNA. TCRdb's processing, not the study's, gives the V and J calls here. The sample yields hundreds of thousands of distinct CDR3 sequences; approximately 8% were counted once. The ten largest clones represent approximately 15% of the sample.

The TCR was taken from a man aged 18 to 30 who received the YFV17D yellow fever vaccine. The sample here was PBMCs, taken 35 to 50 days after the first yellow fever vaccination.

The CDR3 reads as follows: CASSRETTNEKLFF. The DNA is TGTGCCAGCAGCCGGGAAACAACTAATGAAAAACTGTTTTTT. The chain couples TRBV9 to TRBJ1-4, with no confident D gene call. Reading the germline V gene gives CDR1 SGDLS and CDR2 YYNGEE. Counted from cysteine to phenylalanine, this CDR3 has 14 amino acids. Just CDR3 DNA is preserved here, 42 bases in frame from base 1. Trimming costs V 4 bases and J 0 bases, and their ends lie 7 bases apart.